This T cell receptor (beta chain) is drawn from a study of spatial heterogeneity in lung cancer. Study background: More than 8.5 raw reads, on average, carried each unique TCR and UMI combination. Study-wide points: Tumor TCRs that were ubiquitous and expanded showed up in blood more at resection than follow-up.

Trimming shortened V by 1 base and J by 0 bases, and 13 bases separated the two germline ends. The V gene's germline CDR1 is SGHTA and CDR2 FQGNSA. The CDR3 extends over 16 amino acids. In this sample, this clonotype turned up many times. Antigen unknown. The library protocol tagged each TCR cDNA with a unique molecular identifier. A single record per CDR3 protein comes from TCRdb applying MiXCR to the 5' RACE reads. This sample has more than 30,000 distinct CDR3 sequences; 5.2% occur once, and the top ten carry 20% to 30%. The time point denotes: sample taken at primary tumor resection. Unsorted tumor, nontumor lung tissue or cryopreserved PBMC supplied the whole RNA. Untreated early-stage non-small cell lung cancer patients, 55 to 85 in total, were the donors.

The origin of this receptor is a female donor with early-stage non-small cell lung cancer. The chain joins TRBV7-2 to TRBJ2-7, with D perhaps matching TRBD1 or TRBD2 (6 bases each). Sequencing was performed on PBMCs, taken at surgery. The CDR3 nucleotides are TGTGCCAGCAGCTTAGTCGGGGGCTCCTCCTCCTACGAGCAGTACTTC. Residues: CASSLVGGSSSYEQYF.